Each of the 13 T cell receptor beta chains below was sequenced from the same sample in a study of identical twins. TCRdb analysed the 5' RACE reads with MiXCR anew, one entry per CDR3 protein. The sample has some 630,000 distinct CDR3 sequences; less than 9% are singletons. The data also belong to a second study, concerning yellow fever vaccine responses in identical twins.

Sequences were obtained from PBMCs. These receptors all come from a woman younger than 30 in good health.

This clonotype showed up many times. The CDR3 nucleotides are TGTGCCGTAAACCCAGATACGCAGTATTTT. Residues: CAVNPDTQYF. The chain uses TRBV7-9 and TRBJ2-3; D not certain. Trimming shortened V by 11 bases and J by 4 bases, and 7 bases separated the two germline ends. This CDR3 contains 10 residues. Germline CDR1 is SEHNR and CDR2 is FQNEAQ (reference sequence).

The chain employs TRBV29-1 and TRBJ2-5; 8 bases are shared with TRBD2. Germline V gene sequence: CDR1 SQVTM, CDR2 ANQGSEA. The CDR3 length is 13 residues. The trim removed 4 bases at V and 4 bases at J, leaving 5 bases unmatched. CDR3 DNA sequence: TGCAGCGTTGGTAATAGCGGGATAGAGACCCAGTACTTC. Amino acids: CSVGNSGIETQYF. Drawing the rest from reference TRBV29-1 and TRBJ2-5, the complete variable domain is SAVISQKPSRDICQRGTSLTIQCQVDSQVTMMFWYRQQPGQSLTLIATANQGSEATYESGFVIDKFPISRPNLTFSTLTVSNMSPEDSSIYLCSVGNSGIETQYFGPGTRLLVL.

This clonotype was detected ten times or more. The chain uses TRBV20-1 and TRBJ1-5; TRBD1 is a possible D gene (5 bases). The germline V and J ends were trimmed by 6 bases and 7 bases, with 16 bases remaining between them. Germline CDR1 reads DFQATT; CDR2 reads SNEGSKA (reference sequence). This CDR3 has 13 amino acids. The CDR3 protein is CSAQSGGGQPQHF. In DNA, the CDR3 is TGCAGTGCGCAGAGTGGGGGTGGACAGCCCCAGCATTTT.

The CDR3 DNA follows: TGCAGCGGAACTGAAGCGGGGGGCTCTGAAGCTTTCTTT. Protein product: CSGTEAGGSEAFF. The chain links TRBV29-1 to TRBJ1-1; TRBD1 might be the D (6 bases). The CDR3 has 13 amino acids. In germline, CDR1 is SQVTM, CDR2 ANQGSEA. Trimming took off 7 bases at V and 6 bases at J, with 18 bases between the two ends.

The CDR3 sequence is CASSPRTSGPSSYNEQFF. CDR3 sequence (DNA): TGTGCCAGCAGCCCGAGGACTAGCGGGCCGAGCTCCTACAATGAGCAGTTCTTC. V and J are TRBV11-1 and TRBJ2-1; 11 bases are a match to TRBD2. The CDR3 spans 18 residues. J lost 0 bases, V lost 5 bases, and 9 bases had no gene match. Germline lookup yields CDR1 SGHAT and CDR2 FQDESV (reference sequence). The whole variable domain, remainder taken from reference TRBV11-1 and TRBJ2-1, is EAEVAQSPRYKITEKSQAVAFWCDPISGHATLYWYRQILGQGPELLVQFQDESVVDDSQLPKDRFSAERLKGVDSTLKIQPAELGDSAMYLCASSPRTSGPSSYNEQFFGPGTRLTVL.

The chain combines TRBV28 with TRBJ2-2; D not resolved. The CDR3 sequence is 15 residues long. Germline CDR1 reads MDHEN; CDR2 reads SYDVKM. V lost 6 bases to trimming and J lost 0 bases, with 11 bases between them. The CDR3 region has the DNA TGTGCCAGCAGGCTACACCCCGCGAACACCGGGGAGCTGTTTTTT. Its translation is CASRLHPANTGELFF.

This clonotype was detected only a few times. The chain links TRBV9 to TRBJ2-3, with TRBD1 matching 7 bases. The CDR3 loop spans 12 amino acids. In germline, CDR1 is SGDLS, CDR2 YYNGEE. V lost 5 bases, J lost 8 bases, and 5 bases stayed unmatched. CDR3 in amino acids: CASSPTGSTQYF. Here the CDR3 DNA reads TGTGCCAGCAGTCCGACAGGGAGTACGCAGTATTTT.

The chain joins TRBV12-3 or TRBV12-4 to TRBJ2-2; D tentatively reads TRBD1 or TRBD2 (5 bases each). Trimming stripped 7 bases from V and 4 bases from J, with 13 bases between. This CDR3 comprises 14 residues. The CDR3 spells CASTLQGVTGELFF. CDR3 DNA: TGTGCCAGCACCCTTCAGGGAGTCACCGGGGAGCTGTTTTTT.

This clonotype was seen more than once but under ten times. The chain carries TRBV5-1 and TRBJ2-7; 8 bases match TRBD2. CDR1 and CDR2 (germline): SGHRS, YFSETQ. V dropped 4 bases and J dropped 5; count of bases not matched to a gene: 8. The CDR3 sequence is 14 residues long. CDR3 protein: CASSLGNSGDEQYF. The DNA for the CDR3 is TGCGCCAGCAGCCTCGGTAATAGCGGGGACGAGCAGTACTTC.

This clonotype came up a few times. The chain employs TRBV4-1 and TRBJ2-7, with 7 bases fitting TRBD2. Per the germline V gene, CDR1 is MGHRA and CDR2 is YSYEKL. The V segment lost 5 bases and the J segment 4 bases; nucleotides outside the gene matches: 14. The CDR3 totals 16 residues. CDR3 in DNA: TGCGCCAGCAGCTTCGGTGGCGGTAGCGGGCCGTACGAGCAGTACTTC. This translates into CASSFGGGSGPYEQYF.

This clonotype has more than one count but fewer than ten. CDR3 residues: CASSQTGPATDQPQHF. The DNA of the CDR3 is TGTGCCAGCAGCCAGACCGGCCCAGCAACGGATCAGCCCCAGCATTTT. The rearrangement uses TRBV12-3 or TRBV12-4 and TRBJ1-5; no clear D. The CDR3 extends over 16 amino acids. The V end lost 6 bases, the J end lost 5 bases, and 20 bases lay between the germline ends.

This clonotype was detected only a few times. The rearrangement joins TRBV4-1 to TRBJ2-7; D remains ambiguous. Germline V gene data show CDR1 as MGHRA and CDR2 as YSYEKL. Between the trimmed V and J ends, which lost 0 bases and 3 bases, there was a span of 12 bases. The CDR3 covers 15 residues. CDR3 bases: TGCGCCAGCAGCCAAGATACCTCGGAGCACTACGAGCAGTACGTC. Translation: CASSQDTSEHYEQYV.

This clonotype was detected only a few times. The CDR3 coding sequence is TGTGCCATCAGGGGGACAGTCCAAGAGACCCAGTACTTC. Translation: CAIRGTVQETQYF. This rearrangement joins TRBV10-3 to TRBJ2-5; 7 nucleotides line up with TRBD1. The CDR3 is made up of 13 amino acids. Germline CDR1 reads ENHRY; CDR2 reads SYGVKD. Trimming took 6 bases from V and 1 from J; bases not matched to a gene: 2.